The clone carrying this T cell receptor beta chain was picked up a small number of times. Its antigen is not known. Time point reported: newly diagnosed GD, antithyroid drugs for less than 3 months. With RNA extracted from PBMCs as input, the TCR library was made. The data belong to a study of regulatory T cells in long-lasting Graves disease. General study results and limits: TRBV28, TRBJ1-2 and TRBJ2-5 were segments that persistent disease favored.

CDR3 regions were amplified by Arm-PCR using iRepertoire HTBI primers to build TCR beta libraries. MiXCR was run by TCRdb on the multiplex PCR reads, yielding one entry per CDR3 protein. The sample records over 500,000 distinct CDR3 sequences, more than 15% being singletons. Germline CDR1 SQVTM, CDR2 ANQGSEA. The CDR3 has 11 residues. V shed 7 bases and J shed 8 bases, with 14 bases lying between them. These same data were also listed under a study on T cells in Graves' hyperthyroidism and ophthalmopathy. As that study records: Ophthalmopathy, which appeared later, was predicted by the model a median 6.5 months before onset.

J is TRBJ1-1 and V is TRBV29-1; D is uncertain. Here the sequenced sample was peripheral blood mononuclear cells (PBMCs), taken at new diagnosis, from a patient treated with antithyroid drugs. This sequence originates from a man younger than 35 with Graves disease. The CDR3 DNA reads TGCAGCGCCCGGACCGACGGGGAAGCTTTCTTT. Protein: CSARTDGEAFF.